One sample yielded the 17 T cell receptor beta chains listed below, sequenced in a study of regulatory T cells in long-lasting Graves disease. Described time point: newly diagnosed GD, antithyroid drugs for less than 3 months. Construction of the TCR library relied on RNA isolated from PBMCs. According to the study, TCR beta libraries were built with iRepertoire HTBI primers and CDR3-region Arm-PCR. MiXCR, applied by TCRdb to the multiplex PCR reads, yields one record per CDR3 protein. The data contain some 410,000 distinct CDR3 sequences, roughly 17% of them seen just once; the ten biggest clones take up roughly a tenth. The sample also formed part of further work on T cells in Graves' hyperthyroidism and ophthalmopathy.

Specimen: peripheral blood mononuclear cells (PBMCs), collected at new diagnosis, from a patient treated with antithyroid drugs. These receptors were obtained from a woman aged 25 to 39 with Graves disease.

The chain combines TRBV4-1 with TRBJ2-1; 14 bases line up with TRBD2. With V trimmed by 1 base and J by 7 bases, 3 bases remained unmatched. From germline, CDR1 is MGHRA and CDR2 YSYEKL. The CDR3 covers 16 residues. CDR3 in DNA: TGCGCCAGCAGCCAAGCTGGGACTAGCGGGAGAAATGAGCAGTTCTTC. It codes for CASSQAGTSGRNEQFF.

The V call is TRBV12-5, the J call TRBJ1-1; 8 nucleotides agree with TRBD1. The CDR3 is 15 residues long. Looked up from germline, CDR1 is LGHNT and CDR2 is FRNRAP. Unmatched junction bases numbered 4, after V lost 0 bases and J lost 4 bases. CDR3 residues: CASGLVFRGPTEAFF. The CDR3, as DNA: TGTGCTAGTGGTTTGGTTTTCAGGGGGCCCACTGAAGCTTTCTTT.

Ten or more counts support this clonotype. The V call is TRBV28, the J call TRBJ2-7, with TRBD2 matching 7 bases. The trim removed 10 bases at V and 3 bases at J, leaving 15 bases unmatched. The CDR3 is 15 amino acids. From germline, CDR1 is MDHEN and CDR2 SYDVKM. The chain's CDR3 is CATRPPSGTGYEQYF. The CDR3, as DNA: TGTGCCACCCGACCCCCGAGCGGGACGGGCTACGAGCAGTACTTC.

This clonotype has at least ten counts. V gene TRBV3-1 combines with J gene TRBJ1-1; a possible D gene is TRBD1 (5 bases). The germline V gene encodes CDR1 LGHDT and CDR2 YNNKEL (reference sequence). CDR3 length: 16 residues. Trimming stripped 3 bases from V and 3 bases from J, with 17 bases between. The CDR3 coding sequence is TGTGCCAGCAGCCATACCTTCAGGGCTGCCGACACTGAAGCTTTCTTT. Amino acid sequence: CASSHTFRAADTEAFF.

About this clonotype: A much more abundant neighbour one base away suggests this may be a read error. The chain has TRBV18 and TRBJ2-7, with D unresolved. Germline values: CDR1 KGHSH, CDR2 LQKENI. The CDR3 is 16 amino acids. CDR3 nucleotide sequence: TGTGCCAGCTCACCACCGAATTCGGTTGACTCCTACGAGCCGTACTTC. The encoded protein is CASSPPNSVDSYEPYF.

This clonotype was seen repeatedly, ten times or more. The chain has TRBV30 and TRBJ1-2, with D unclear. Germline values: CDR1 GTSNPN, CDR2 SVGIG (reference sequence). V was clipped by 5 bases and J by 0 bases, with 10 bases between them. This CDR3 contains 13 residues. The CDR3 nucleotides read TGTGCCTGGGTTTACGGCCCTAACTATGGCTACACCTTC. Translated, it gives CAWVYGPNYGYTF.

This CDR3 reads CASSAGTGRNSGANVLTF. CDR3 in DNA: TGTGCCAGCAGCGCCGGGACTGGAAGAAACTCTGGGGCCAACGTCCTGACTTTC. The J gene is TRBJ2-6, the V gene TRBV9; D is perhaps TRBD2 (6 bases). In germline, CDR1 is SGDLS, CDR2 YYNGEE. This CDR3 has 18 residues. Trimming removed 3 bases from V and 0 bases from J, with 16 bases in between.

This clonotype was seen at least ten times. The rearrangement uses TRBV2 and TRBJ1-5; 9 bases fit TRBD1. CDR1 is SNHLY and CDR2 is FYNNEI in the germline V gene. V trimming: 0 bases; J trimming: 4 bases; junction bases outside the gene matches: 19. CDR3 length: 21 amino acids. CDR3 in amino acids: CASSEAPPLGTGQGINQPQHF. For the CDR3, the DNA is TGTGCCAGCAGTGAAGCCCCCCCTCTCGGGACGGGACAGGGTATTAATCAGCCCCAGCATTTT.

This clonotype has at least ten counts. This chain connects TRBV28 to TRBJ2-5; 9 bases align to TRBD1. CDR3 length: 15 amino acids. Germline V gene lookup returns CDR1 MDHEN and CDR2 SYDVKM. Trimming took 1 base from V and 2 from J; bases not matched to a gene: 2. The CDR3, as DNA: TGTGCCAGCAGTTTATATGGGACAGGGCAAGAGACCCAGTACTTC. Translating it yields CASSLYGTGQETQYF.

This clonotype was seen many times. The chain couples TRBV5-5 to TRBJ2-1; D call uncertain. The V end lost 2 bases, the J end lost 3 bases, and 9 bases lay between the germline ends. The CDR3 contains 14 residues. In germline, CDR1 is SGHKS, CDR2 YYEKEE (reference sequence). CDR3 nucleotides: TGTGCCAGCAGCTTTCTAACGGACTACAATGAGCAGTTCTTC. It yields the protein CASSFLTDYNEQFF. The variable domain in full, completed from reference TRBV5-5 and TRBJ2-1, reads DAGVTQSPTHLIKTRGQQVTLRCSPISGHKSVSWYQQVLGQGPQFIFQYYEKEERGRGNFPDRFSARQFPNYSSELNVNALLLGDSALYLCASSFLTDYNEQFFGPGTRLTVL.

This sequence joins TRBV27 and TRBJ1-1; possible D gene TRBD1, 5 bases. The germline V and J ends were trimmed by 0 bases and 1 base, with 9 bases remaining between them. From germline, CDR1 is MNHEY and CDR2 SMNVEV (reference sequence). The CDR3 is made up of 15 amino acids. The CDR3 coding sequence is TGTGCCAGCAGTTTATCAGGAGGGGCGAACACTGAAGCTTTCTTT. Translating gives CASSLSGGANTEAFF.

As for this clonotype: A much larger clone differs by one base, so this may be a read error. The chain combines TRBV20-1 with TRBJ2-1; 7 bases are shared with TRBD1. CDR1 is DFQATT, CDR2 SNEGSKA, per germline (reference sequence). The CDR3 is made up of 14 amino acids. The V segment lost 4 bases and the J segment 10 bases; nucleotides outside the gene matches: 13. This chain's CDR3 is CSATRGTAAFEQFF. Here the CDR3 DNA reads TGCAGTGCTACCAGAGGGACAGCCGCGTTCGAGCAGTTCTTC.

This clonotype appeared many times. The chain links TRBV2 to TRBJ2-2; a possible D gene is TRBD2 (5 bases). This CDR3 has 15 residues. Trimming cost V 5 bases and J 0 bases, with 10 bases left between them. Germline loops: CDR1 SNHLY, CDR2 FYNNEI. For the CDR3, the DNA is TGTGCCAGCAGTTACTACGGGGCGAACACCGGGGAGCTGTTTTTT. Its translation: CASSYYGANTGELFF.

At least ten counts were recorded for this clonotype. The CDR3 region has the DNA TGTGCCAGCAGTGAATATGAGGGCGAGATCACTGAAGCTTTCTTT. The encoded protein is CASSEYEGEITEAFF. The J gene is TRBJ1-1, the V gene TRBV2; unclear D gene. Per the germline V gene, CDR1 is SNHLY and CDR2 is FYNNEI. Trimming took off 2 bases at V and 4 bases at J, with 14 bases between the two ends. CDR3 length: 15 residues. Filled out from reference TRBV2 and TRBJ1-1, the complete variable domain reads EPEVTQTPSHQVTQMGQEVILRCVPISNHLYFYWYRQILGQKVEFLVSFYNNEISEKSEIFDDQFSVERPDGSNFTLKIRSTKLEDSAMYFCASSEYEGEITEAFFGQGTRLTVV.

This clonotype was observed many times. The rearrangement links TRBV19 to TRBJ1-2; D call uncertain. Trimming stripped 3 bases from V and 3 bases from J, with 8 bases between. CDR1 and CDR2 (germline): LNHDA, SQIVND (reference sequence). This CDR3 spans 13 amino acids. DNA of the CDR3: TGTGCCAGTAGTATCGGGAGGGACTATGGCTACACCTTC. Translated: CASSIGRDYGYTF.

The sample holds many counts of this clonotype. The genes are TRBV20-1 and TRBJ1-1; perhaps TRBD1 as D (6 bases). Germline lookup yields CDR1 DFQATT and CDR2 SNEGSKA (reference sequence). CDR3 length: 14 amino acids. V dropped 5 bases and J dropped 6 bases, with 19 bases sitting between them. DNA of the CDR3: TGCAGTGCTGCAATCACAGGGTTTGGCGCTGAAGCTTTCTTT. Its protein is CSAAITGFGAEAFF.

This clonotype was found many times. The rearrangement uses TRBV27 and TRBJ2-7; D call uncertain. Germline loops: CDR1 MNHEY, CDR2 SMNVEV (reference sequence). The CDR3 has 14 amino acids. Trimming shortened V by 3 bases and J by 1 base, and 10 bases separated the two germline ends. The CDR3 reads CASSLSRRSYEQYF. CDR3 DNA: TGTGCCAGCAGTTTGTCTAGGAGATCCTACGAGCAGTACTTC.